This T cell receptor (beta chain) was captured in a study of T cells after yellow fever vaccination. One entry per CDR3 protein results from TCRdb running MiXCR on the 5' RACE reads. The sample records about 120,000 distinct CDR3 sequences, approximately 8.4% being singletons. This clonotype was detected many times. The V gene's germline CDR1 is SEHNR and CDR2 FQNEAQ (reference sequence). V was clipped by 2 bases and J by 9 bases; unmatched bases: 4. The CDR3 is made up of 13 amino acids. The TCR sequence derives from a man younger than 40 who received the YFV17D yellow fever vaccine. The chain couples TRBV7-9 to TRBJ2-4; 7 bases are shared with TRBD2. The sequences come from CD8+ T cells sorted from PBMCs, collected 45 days after the yellow fever booster vaccination. CDR3: CASSLSERGIQYF. The CDR3 DNA is TGTGCCAGCAGCTTATCAGAGCGGGGCATTCAGTACTTC.